This T cell receptor (beta chain) appears in the sequencing data of a study of T cell repertoires in cytomegalovirus infection. Study overall: Recently described HLA-C-restricted plus well-studied HLA-B-restricted CMV epitopes were used. Based on public TCR beta signatures, there were indications of CMV infection and of a matching HLA type.

TCRdb ran MiXCR on the reads and lists one entry per CDR3 protein. Among about 830,000 distinct CDR3 sequences, about 30% were seen once, and the ten largest hold around an eighth. Germline CDR1 SGHVS, CDR2 FQNEAQ. The CDR3 has 18 amino acids. After removal of 5 bases from V and 5 bases from J, the junction contained 12 bases not matched to a gene. This clonotype appeared a few times. Its antigen is not known. Study-wide results and limits: Summed public TCR beta family frequency identified CMV carriers bearing the relevant HLA.

The sequence came from a human donor in good health (CMV status not recorded). Some clones in this sample may be carry-over from other donors' samples. The specimen was cultured CD8+ T cells from PBMCs, collected from culture after CMV antigen stimulation. The chain recombines TRBV7-8 with TRBJ2-5; 15 bases are shared with TRBD2. This CDR3 is CASSPPGTSGGRVETQYF. The CDR3 nucleotides read TGTGCCAGCAGCCCCCCCGGGACTAGCGGGGGGCGGGTGGAGACCCAGTACTTC.